The clone carrying this T cell receptor beta chain has just one count. The antigen remains unidentified. Profiled with immunoSEQ multiplex PCR; TCRdb holds only in-frame clones, not every one. The profile shows 15,000 to 20,000 clones, around four fifths of them singletons. The sample comes from a study of PD-1 blockade in classical Hodgkin lymphoma. Overall study results and limits: Underlying causes for the observed repertoire differences were not defined, possibly disease activity or prior therapy. Those achieving complete response showed baseline diversity like newly diagnosed patients.

Time point here: cycle 4 day 1 (C4D1), after 6 weeks of nivolumab. In every patient, relapse followed autologous stem cell transplantation, while exposure to brentuximab vedotin differed. Starting with thawed PBMCs, CD4+ T cells were purified by magnetic negative selection. Germline-derived CDR1 and CDR2 are MNHNS and SASEGT. The CDR3 consists of 14 residues. V shed 4 bases and J shed 2 bases, with 12 bases lying between them. V usage is TRBV6-1 and J usage is TRBJ2-7; tentatively, D is TRBD2 (7 bases). The material sequenced was CD4+ T cells from blood, taken before the fourth cycle of nivolumab. The TCR originated in a human donor with classical Hodgkin lymphoma. The CDR3 nucleotides are TGTGCCAGCAGTGTGAGGGGGGGCCCCTACGAGCAGTACTTC. Protein product: CASSVRGGPYEQYF.